This T cell receptor beta chain was sequenced in a study of shared clonotypes between healthy human individuals. CD8 cells classed as naive were CD45RO-negative and positively selected for CCR7, excluding terminally differentiated effector memory CD45RA+ cells. V was clipped by 4 bases and J by 0 bases, with 9 bases between them. The CDR3 runs 15 residues. Germline values: CDR1 MDHEN, CDR2 SYDVKM. Clones were read by immunoSEQ multiplex PCR, and TCRdb kept only the in-frame ones, dropping some. The data show under 2,000,000 clones, about 95% seen once. Sequencing used naive CD8+ T cells sorted from blood. J is TRBJ1-4 and V is TRBV28; D is unclear. The sequence came from a young man in good health. The CDR3 is CASSSLVATNEKLFF. The CDR3 coding sequence is TGTGCCAGCAGTTCCTTAGTTGCAACTAATGAAAAACTGTTTTTT.